This T cell receptor beta chain originates from a study of blood T cell repertoires in COVID-19. About the research overall: From the United States, Italy and Spain came samples of acute and convalescent COVID-19. Nucleic acid was either cDNA or gDNA, and it came from T cells, B-cell-depleted T cells, or PBMCs.

With 6 bases clipped from V and 4 bases from J, the junction kept 10 bases outside the gene matches. The CDR3 totals 15 residues. Germline CDR1 reads SNHLY; CDR2 reads FYNNEI. Original data processing: Nucleated cell number was recorded as an estimate derived from reference gene primer amplification. The assay was immunoSEQ multiplex PCR, and TCRdb's table has in-frame clones only and misses some. V and J calls and clone size are given by that table; D and trimming were obtained from the DNA. The table shows 230,000 or so clones, with 84% occurring only once. The chain couples TRBV2 to TRBJ2-7; 9 bases match TRBD1. The TCR sequence derives from a woman between 40 and 50 years old who had recovered from COVID-19. Sequenced input: peripheral blood. The CDR3 DNA sequence: TGTGCCAGCAGACTAAACCGGGACAGGGTATACGAGCAGTACTTC. Translation: CASRLNRDRVYEQYF.